This T cell receptor beta chain was recorded in a study of T cells in Graves' hyperthyroidism and ophthalmopathy. This CDR3 contains 16 residues. J lost 4 bases, V lost 0 bases, and 11 bases had no gene match. Germline loops: CDR1 DFQATT, CDR2 SNEGSKA (reference sequence). Amplification yielded TCR beta CDR3 regions, with RNA transcripts as the source. With the HTBI primer set, the TCR CDR3 went through a first round of RT-PCR. A single record per CDR3 protein comes from TCRdb applying MiXCR to the multiplex PCR reads. The sample holds roughly 710,000 distinct CDR3 sequences, 30% to 40% seen once. This sequence was found in a woman aged 40 to 55 with Graves' hyperthyroidism. Sequencing was performed on blood. This chain links TRBV20-1 with TRBJ1-1; 7 positions match TRBD1. This chain's CDR3 is CSARDEGGAGGTEAFF. The CDR3 DNA reads TGCAGTGCTAGAGATGAAGGGGGCGCAGGGGGCACTGAAGCTTTCTTT.